This TCR beta chain is from a study of blood T cell repertoires in COVID-19 (dated by TCRdb to 2020 to 2022). Regarding the research as a whole: Samples covering the acute and convalescent phases of COVID-19 were provided by collaborators in the United States, Italy and Spain. The material from the prospective study consisted of cDNA or gDNA derived from T cells, B-cell-depleted T cells, or PBMCs. Deeply sampled blood TCRbeta repertoires from subjects exposed to, actively infected with, or recovered from COVID-19 were included in the dataset. The repertoires were made available in a free public database intended to serve as a resource for research on the immune response to SARS-CoV-2. Samples were obtained from the ongoing ImmuneRACE study (first 160 participants) and from approximately 1,200 subjects provided by 6 global collaborators. A de-identified subject ID, COVID-19 status, age in years and sex were almost always included in the sample metadata. HLA class I and class II types, where available, came from metadata supplied by the sample provider rather than from assay-based typing. General conclusions and limits of the study: The amount of clinical and demographic metadata varied by source and participant and was provided uncurated.

One collaborating source in Seattle enrolled patients while the patients were actively infected and followed the patients over time throughout the course of disease. The collaborating institutions used their own protocols to collect whole blood in K2EDTA tubes. Collaborator samples were shipped for TCRbeta analysis as frozen whole blood, isolated PBMCs, or DNA extracted from either sample type. TCRbeta CDR3 regions were amplified from genomic DNA using the immunoSEQ Assay, a bias-controlled multiplex PCR. In the authors' own workflow: Within the assay, amplification of reference gene primers was used to estimate how many nucleated cells each sample contained. Sequence reads were collapsed and filtered to measure the absolute abundance of every unique TCRbeta CDR3 rearrangement. For each sample, productive Simpson clonality was calculated as the square root of Simpson's diversity index over productive rearrangements. In its TCRdb copy, this immuneACCESS table keeps in-frame sequences only and misses some clones. Where compared with another copy, unresolved V genes explain less than half of these, and the others have no known cause. V, J and clone size are those of that table, while D and trimming were read from the DNA. Here the sample has tens of thousands of clones; approximately 74% occur a single time. The leading ten clones occupy roughly 3.9% of the sample.

This clone was observed a handful of times. Its antigen target is currently unknown. Base qualities are not provided; no much larger clone lies one nucleotide away. V loses 4 bases at its end and J loses 0 bases; junction bases beyond the gene matches: 6. The CDR3 goes from the cysteine to the phenylalanine over 16 residues. Only CDR3 DNA remains: 48 bases, in frame from the first base. CDR1 MDHEN and CDR2 SYDVKM were looked up in the germline V gene. The source of this sequence is a man between 65 and 80 years old with COVID-19, enrolled during active disease. The sequenced sample consisted of peripheral blood. The receptor chain draws on TRBV28 and TRBJ1-3, with 7 middle bases fitting TRBD1. The CDR3 here reads CASSSRGGPSGNTIYF. The bases read TGTGCCAGCAGTTCCCGAGGGGGCCCCTCTGGAAACACCATATATTTT.